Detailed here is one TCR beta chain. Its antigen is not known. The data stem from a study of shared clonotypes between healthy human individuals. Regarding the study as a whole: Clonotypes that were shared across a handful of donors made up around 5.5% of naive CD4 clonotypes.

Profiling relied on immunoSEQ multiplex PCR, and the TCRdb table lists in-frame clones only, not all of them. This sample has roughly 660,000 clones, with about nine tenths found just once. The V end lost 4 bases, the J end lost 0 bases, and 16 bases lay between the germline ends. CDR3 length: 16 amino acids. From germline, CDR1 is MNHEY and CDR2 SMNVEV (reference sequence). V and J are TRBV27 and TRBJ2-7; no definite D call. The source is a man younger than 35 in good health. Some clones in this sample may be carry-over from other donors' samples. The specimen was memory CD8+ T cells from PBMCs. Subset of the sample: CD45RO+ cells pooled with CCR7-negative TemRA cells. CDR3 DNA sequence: TGTGCCAGCAGTTCAAGTGTCGGGCTAGTCTCCTACGAGCAGTACTTC. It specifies CASSSSVGLVSYEQYF.